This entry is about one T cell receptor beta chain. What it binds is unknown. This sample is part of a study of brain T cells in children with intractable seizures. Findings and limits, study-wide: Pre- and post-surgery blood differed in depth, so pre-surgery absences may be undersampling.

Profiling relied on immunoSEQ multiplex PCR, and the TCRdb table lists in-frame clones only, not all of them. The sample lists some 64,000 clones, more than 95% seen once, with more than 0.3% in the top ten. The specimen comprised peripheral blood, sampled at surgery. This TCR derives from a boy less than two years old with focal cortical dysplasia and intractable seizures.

The CDR3 loop reads CASSLLLGQLRSPLHF. Written as DNA, the CDR3 is TGTGCCAGCAGTTTATTATTGGGTCAGCTAAGATCACCCCTCCACTTT. The V call is TRBV27, the J call TRBJ1-6, with D hard to call. V lost 1 base and J lost 10, with 17 bases in between. CDR1 and CDR2 from the germline V gene are MNHEY and SMNVEV (reference sequence). This CDR3 comprises 16 residues.